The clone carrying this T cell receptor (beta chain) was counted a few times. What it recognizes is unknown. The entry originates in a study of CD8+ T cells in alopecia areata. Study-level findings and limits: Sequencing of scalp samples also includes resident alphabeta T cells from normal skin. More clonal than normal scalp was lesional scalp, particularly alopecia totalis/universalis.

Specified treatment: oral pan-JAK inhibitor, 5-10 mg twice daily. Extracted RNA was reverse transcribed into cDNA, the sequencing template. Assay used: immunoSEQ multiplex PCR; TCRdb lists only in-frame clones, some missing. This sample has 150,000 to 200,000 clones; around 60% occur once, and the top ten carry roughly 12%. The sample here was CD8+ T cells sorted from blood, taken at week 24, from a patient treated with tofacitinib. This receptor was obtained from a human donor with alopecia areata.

CDR3 sequence: CASSLGTTHQPQHF. As DNA, the CDR3 is TGTGCCAGCAGCTTAGGGACGACACATCAGCCCCAGCATTTT. V is TRBV7-9 and J is TRBJ1-5; no clear D. This CDR3 is 14 amino acids long. In germline, CDR1 is SEHNR, CDR2 FQNEAQ (reference sequence). V lost 1 base to trimming and J lost 5 bases, with 9 bases between them.